What follows are 18 T cell receptor beta chains derived from one specimen sequenced in a study of OX40 agonist ivuxolimab in advanced cancers. The table came from immunoSEQ multiplex PCR; TCRdb's copy has only in-frame clones and leaves some out. The sample carries tens of thousands of clones, more than 70% recorded once. Sequenced material: CD4+ or CD8+ T cells sorted from blood, taken in a trial of the OX40 agonist ivuxolimab. The receptors were sampled from an adult with an advanced solid tumor such as melanoma, head and neck, liver or kidney cancer.

By sample fraction, this clone is medium-sized. The sample carries other DNA sequences with the same CDR3. This chain connects TRBV19 to TRBJ1-5, with TRBD1 as a possible D gene (5 bases). Trimming removed 3 bases from V and 6 bases from J, with 9 bases in between. The CDR3 consists of 13 residues. CDR1 is LNHDA, CDR2 SQIVND, per germline (reference sequence). The CDR3 DNA follows: TGTGCCAGTAGTATTTCAGGGAGTCAGCCCCAGCATTTT. Its translation: CASSISGSQPQHF.

V gene TRBV2 combines with J gene TRBJ2-5, with D unclear. Trimming removed 5 bases at V and 5 bases at J, with 12 bases between. Germline loops: CDR1 SNHLY, CDR2 FYNNEI. CDR3 length equals 13 residues. The CDR3 nucleotides read TGTGCCAGCAGTCGGGCCCGTGAGGAGACCCAGTACTTC. It encodes CASSRAREETQYF.

The chain joins TRBV29-1 to TRBJ2-1; perhaps TRBD2 as D (5 bases). This CDR3 has 10 amino acids. CDR1 and CDR2 from the germline V gene are SQVTM and ANQGSEA. The germline V and J ends were trimmed by 7 bases and 5 bases, with 6 bases remaining between them. The CDR3 DNA sequence: TGCAGCGGAGGGAACAATGAGCAGTTCTTC. Protein product: CSGGNNEQFF.

V and J are TRBV9 and TRBJ2-2; either TRBD1 or TRBD2 may supply D (5 bases each). The V gene's germline CDR1 is SGDLS and CDR2 YYNGEE. Trimming took off 0 bases at V and 6 bases at J, with 15 bases between the two ends. This CDR3 has 16 amino acids. The CDR3 region has the DNA TGTGCCAGCAGCGTAGGAGGGGCGCAAGTCGCCGGGGAGCTGTTTTTT. Residues: CASSVGGAQVAGELFF.

This chain uses TRBV6-1 with TRBJ2-3, with 12 bases fitting TRBD2. Germline CDR1 MNHNS, CDR2 SASEGT. CDR3 length: 15 amino acids. The ends lost 6 bases at V and 4 bases at J; junction bases unmatched: 5. CDR3 bases: TGTGCCAGCAGGAAGACTAGCGGGGGTGCAGATACGCAGTATTTT. Amino acids: CASRKTSGGADTQYF.

V and J are TRBV19 and TRBJ1-1; D unclear. The germline V gene encodes CDR1 LNHDA and CDR2 SQIVND (reference sequence). The CDR3 spans 14 residues. The ends were cut back, 5 bases at V and 0 bases at J, with 10 bases in the middle. In nucleotides, the CDR3 is TGTGCCAGTAGTGCGGGATACATGAACACTGAAGCTTTCTTT. This encodes CASSAGYMNTEAFF.

The chain combines TRBV7-9 with TRBJ2-5; no definite D call. Trimming took off 5 bases at V and 7 bases at J, with 11 bases between the two ends. Germline V gene lookup returns CDR1 SEHNR and CDR2 FQNEAQ (reference sequence). The CDR3 covers 12 residues. CDR3 nucleotide sequence: TGTGCCAGCAGCAAGACCAGTGGGACCCAGTACTTC. As protein: CASSKTSGTQYF.

The chain employs TRBV21-1 and TRBJ1-3; no DNA check was done on the table's D call, TRBD1. TRBV21-1 has pseudogene status. CDR3 size: 18 residues. CDR3 bases: TGTGCCAGCAGCAGCGGCCGGGACAGGGGGCGCTTTGGAAACACCATATATTTT. This encodes CASSSGRDRGRFGNTIYF.

The chain recombines TRBV18 with TRBJ1-6; maybe TRBD1 (5 bases). The CDR3 loop spans 15 amino acids. The ends were cut back, 5 bases at V and 9 bases at J, with 17 bases in the middle. Germline CDR1 reads KGHSH; CDR2 reads LQKENI. In nucleotides, the CDR3 is TGTGCCAGCTCAAGGCAGGGTGATATCGGTTCACCCCTCCACTTT. Its translation: CASSRQGDIGSPLHF.

This clone was observed a few times. The CDR3 nucleotides read TGTGCCAGCTCCGGAGAGGGGCCTTCACCCCTCCACTTT. This translates into CASSGEGPSPLHF. The V and J genes are TRBV18 and TRBJ1-6, with D perhaps TRBD1 (5 bases). V dropped 6 bases and J dropped 9 bases, with 12 bases sitting between them. This CDR3 contains 13 residues. Germline CDR1 is KGHSH and CDR2 is LQKENI.

V is TRBV19 and J is TRBJ2-3; the D gene could be TRBD1 or TRBD2 (6 bases each). With 6 bases removed from V and 0 bases from J, the gap between germline ends came to 13 bases. The germline V gene encodes CDR1 LNHDA and CDR2 SQIVND (reference sequence). CDR3 size: 15 residues. The CDR3, as DNA: TGTGCCAGTAGAGAAGAAGGGGGGAGCACAGATACGCAGTATTTT. Amino acid sequence: CASREEGGSTDTQYF.

The chain has TRBV5-6 and TRBJ2-3, with D perhaps TRBD2 (7 bases). Trimming removed 4 bases at V and 3 bases at J, with 15 bases between. The germline V gene has CDR1 SGHDT and CDR2 YYEEEE. The CDR3 covers 15 residues. The CDR3 reads CASSPRGGPTDTQYF. The CDR3 coding sequence is TGTGCCAGCAGCCCTAGGGGGGGGCCAACAGATACGCAGTATTTT.

The chain combines TRBV11-2 with TRBJ2-3, with no clear D. Trimming shortened V by 3 bases and J by 3 bases, and 7 bases separated the two germline ends. In germline, CDR1 is SGHAT, CDR2 FQNNGV. The CDR3 totals 13 residues. The CDR3 nucleotides read TGTGCCAGCAGCTTTTTCCAGACAGATACGCAGTATTTT. It specifies CASSFFQTDTQYF.

This clone was observed a single time. The chain joins TRBV7-6 to TRBJ1-4; D unclear. This CDR3 is 14 amino acids long. Germline V CDR1 and CDR2: SGHVS, FNYEAQ. V was trimmed by 2 bases and J by 4 bases, leaving 8 bases between them. The CDR3 DNA sequence: TGTGCCAGCAGCTTAAATAGGGTTAATGAAAAACTGTTTTTT. Residues: CASSLNRVNEKLFF.

V and J are TRBV6-1 and TRBJ1-6, with 8 bases aligning to TRBD1. In germline, CDR1 is MNHNS, CDR2 SASEGT. Losses at the gene ends were 4 bases for V and 1 base for J; bases not matched to a gene: 6. This CDR3 has 17 residues. In DNA, the CDR3 is TGTGCCAGCAGTGTCCGACAGGGGTTATCCTATAATTCACCCCTCCACTTT. It is translated as CASSVRQGLSYNSPLHF.

This chain connects TRBV6-4 to TRBJ1-3; D is unclear. Trimming took 2 bases from V and 3 from J, leaving 5 bases between them. Germline CDR1 and CDR2: MRHNA and SNTAGT. This CDR3 comprises 13 residues. The CDR3 bases are TGTGCCAGCAGTGACCCACGTGGAAACACCATATATTTT. Its translation: CASSDPRGNTIYF.

This chain uses TRBV4-2 with TRBJ2-1; TRBD2 matches at 11 bases. CDR3 length equals 15 residues. V gave up 0 bases and J gave up 9 bases; unmatched junction bases: 4. The germline V gene has CDR1 LGHNA and CDR2 YNFKEQ. CDR3 in DNA: TGTGCCAGCAGCCAAGATAGCGGGGGGGCCGCTGAGCAGTTCTTC. Amino acids: CASSQDSGGAAEQFF.

This rearrangement joins TRBV30 to TRBJ1-4, with D maybe TRBD1 (5 bases). V gave up 3 bases and J gave up 5 bases, with 10 bases separating them. This CDR3 is built from 13 residues. Germline loops: CDR1 GTSNPN, CDR2 SVGIG (reference sequence). The CDR3 protein is CAWRTVLNEKLFF. CDR3 DNA sequence: TGTGCCTGGAGGACAGTCTTAAATGAAAAACTGTTTTTT.